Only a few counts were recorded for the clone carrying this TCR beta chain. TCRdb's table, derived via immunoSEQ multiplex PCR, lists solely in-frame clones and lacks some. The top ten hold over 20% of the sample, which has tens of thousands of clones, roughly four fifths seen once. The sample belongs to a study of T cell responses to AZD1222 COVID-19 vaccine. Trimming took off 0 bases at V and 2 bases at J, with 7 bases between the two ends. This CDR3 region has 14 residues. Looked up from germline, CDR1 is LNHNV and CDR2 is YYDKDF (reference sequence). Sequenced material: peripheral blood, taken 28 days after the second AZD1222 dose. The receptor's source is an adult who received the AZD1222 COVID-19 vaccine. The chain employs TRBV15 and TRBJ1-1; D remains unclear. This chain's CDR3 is CATSREWGNTEAFF. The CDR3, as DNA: TGTGCCACCAGCAGAGAATGGGGTAACACTGAAGCTTTCTTT.